This is a list of T cell receptor beta chains from one sample in a study of T-cell memory formation after mild COVID-19. TCRdb used MiXCR to reprocess the 5' RACE reads, holding one entry per CDR3 protein. In the table there are roughly 62,000 distinct CDR3 sequences, over 8.5% of which are singletons. Sequencing was performed on PBMCs or a T cell subset sorted from them (not recorded which). These receptors all come from a man younger than 35 who had mild COVID-19 (a few samples of this study predate the infection). Cell type and time point are not known. CDR3s include the opening cysteine and the closing phenylalanine or tryptophan. The D gene is left open where the match is weak. The size of a clone is reported for some rows only, either as once, few or many, or as a class for expanded clones.

j_call: TRBJ1-2
v_call: TRBV4-1
d_call: NA
clone_size: many
cdr3_aa: CASSQEGYGYTF
cdr3_nt: TGCGCCAGCAGCCAAGAGGGGTATGGCTACACCTTC

j_call: TRBJ1-1
v_call: TRBV11-2
d_call: TRBD1
clone_size: few
cdr3_aa: CASSLEPDRVVFF
cdr3_nt: TGTGCCAGCAGCTTAGAACCGGACAGGGTTGTTTTCTTT

j_call: TRBJ1-1
v_call: TRBV7-2
d_call: NA
clone_size: few
cdr3_aa: CASSWDNTEAFF
cdr3_nt: TGTGCCAGCAGCTGGGACAACACTGAAGCTTTCTTT

j_call: TRBJ2-2
v_call: TRBV10-3
d_call: NA
clone_size: NA
cdr3_aa: CAISEGRERGTGELFF
cdr3_nt: TGTGCCATCAGTGAGGGTCGGGAGCGAGGCACCGGGGAGCTGTTTTTT

j_call: TRBJ1-2
v_call: TRBV5-6
d_call: NA
clone_size: NA
cdr3_aa: CASSLVPMEYGYTF
cdr3_nt: TGTGCCAGCAGCTTGGTCCCCATGGAGTATGGCTACACCTTC

j_call: TRBJ2-5
v_call: TRBV19
d_call: TRBD1
clone_size: few
cdr3_aa: CASSIGGQQQETQYF
cdr3_nt: TGTGCCAGTAGTATTGGGGGACAGCAGCAAGAGACCCAGTACTTC

j_call: TRBJ1-1
v_call: TRBV2
d_call: NA
clone_size: NA
cdr3_aa: CQSAGGRTKAFF
cdr3_nt: TGTCAGAGCGCGGGGGGCAGAACTAAAGCTTTCTTT

j_call: TRBJ2-2
v_call: TRBV9
d_call: NA
clone_size: NA
cdr3_aa: CASSANPGGRTGELFF
cdr3_nt: TGTGCCAGCAGCGCCAACCCAGGGGGGAGGACCGGGGAGCTGTTTTTT

j_call: TRBJ2-7
v_call: TRBV28
d_call: NA
clone_size: NA
cdr3_aa: CASRRSSPLYEQYF
cdr3_nt: TGTGCCAGCAGGAGGAGTTCCCCTCTATACGAGCAGTACTTC

j_call: TRBJ1-3
v_call: TRBV7-9
d_call: NA
clone_size: few
cdr3_aa: CARAFGNTIYF
cdr3_nt: TGTGCCAGAGCGTTTGGAAACACCATATATTTT

j_call: TRBJ2-7
v_call: TRBV2
d_call: NA
clone_size: few
cdr3_aa: CASRQGSLFNEQYF
cdr3_nt: TGTGCCAGCAGACAGGGTTCGTTGTTCAACGAGCAGTACTTC

j_call: TRBJ2-1
v_call: TRBV5-1
d_call: TRBD1
clone_size: NA
cdr3_aa: CASSLVTGGNEQFF
cdr3_nt: TGCGCCAGCAGCTTGGTTACAGGGGGCAATGAGCAGTTCTTC

j_call: TRBJ2-5
v_call: TRBV5-1
d_call: NA
clone_size: NA
cdr3_aa: CASSLAEGEETQYF
cdr3_nt: TGCGCCAGCAGCTTGGCCGAGGGGGAAGAGACCCAGTACTTC

j_call: TRBJ2-4
v_call: TRBV20-1
d_call: NA
clone_size: NA
cdr3_aa: CSARVGAKNIQYF
cdr3_nt: TGCAGTGCTAGAGTTGGGGCCAAAAACATTCAGTACTTC

j_call: TRBJ2-4
v_call: TRBV7-6
d_call: TRBD2
clone_size: NA
cdr3_aa: CASSHPVGASGAAKNIQYF
cdr3_nt: TGTGCCAGCAGCCACCCAGTGGGGGCTAGCGGGGCCGCCAAAAACATTCAGTACTTC

j_call: TRBJ1-2
v_call: TRBV5-1
d_call: NA
clone_size: once
cdr3_aa: CASSLCPGDNGYTF
cdr3_nt: TGCGCCAGCAGCTTGTGTCCCGGGGACAATGGCTACACCTTC

j_call: TRBJ2-1
v_call: TRBV7-9
d_call: TRBD1
clone_size: many
cdr3_aa: CASSSPGQGIGRNEQFF
cdr3_nt: TGTGCCAGCAGCTCACCGGGACAGGGGATAGGTAGGAATGAGCAGTTCTTC

j_call: TRBJ2-1
v_call: TRBV5-1
d_call: TRBD2
clone_size: many
cdr3_aa: CASSLEVAGGQFF
cdr3_nt: TGCGCCAGCAGCTTGGAAGTAGCGGGGGGGCAGTTCTTC

j_call: TRBJ2-7
v_call: TRBV12-3/TRBV12-4
d_call: TRBD1
clone_size: NA
cdr3_aa: CASSTGQGNNEQYF
cdr3_nt: TGTGCCAGCAGTACAGGACAGGGTAACAACGAGCAGTACTTC

j_call: TRBJ1-6
v_call: TRBV12-3/TRBV12-4
d_call: NA
clone_size: NA
cdr3_aa: CASSLSQYNSPLHF
cdr3_nt: TGTGCCAGCAGTTTATCCCAGTATAATTCACCCCTCCACTTT

j_call: TRBJ2-5
v_call: TRBV11-2
d_call: TRBD2
clone_size: NA
cdr3_aa: CASTPGLAGKETQYF
cdr3_nt: TGTGCCAGCACCCCAGGACTAGCGGGGAAAGAGACCCAGTACTTC

j_call: TRBJ2-3
v_call: TRBV7-2
d_call: TRBD2
clone_size: many
cdr3_aa: CASRYAASGIPDTQYF
cdr3_nt: TGTGCCAGCAGATACGCGGCTAGCGGCATCCCAGATACGCAGTATTTT

j_call: TRBJ2-3
v_call: TRBV30
d_call: NA
clone_size: few
cdr3_aa: CAWGRGSKTDTQYF
cdr3_nt: TGTGCCTGGGGGAGGGGGTCGAAAACAGATACGCAGTATTTT

j_call: TRBJ2-2
v_call: TRBV29-1
d_call: NA
clone_size: few
cdr3_aa: CSVIRQSSTGELFF
cdr3_nt: TGCAGCGTGATTCGACAGTCGTCCACCGGGGAGCTGTTTTTT

j_call: TRBJ2-7
v_call: TRBV2
d_call: NA
clone_size: NA
cdr3_aa: CASSRTLGGYEQYF
cdr3_nt: TGTGCCAGCAGTCGGACACTAGGAGGGTACGAGCAGTACTTC

j_call: TRBJ2-1
v_call: TRBV12-3/TRBV12-4
d_call: NA
clone_size: many
cdr3_aa: CASSLRGLNEQFF
cdr3_nt: TGTGCCAGCAGTTTGCGGGGGCTGAATGAGCAGTTCTTC

j_call: TRBJ2-7
v_call: TRBV4-2
d_call: NA
clone_size: many
cdr3_aa: CASSQDIRGSSYEQYF
cdr3_nt: TGTGCCAGCAGCCAAGATATCAGGGGATCCTCCTACGAGCAGTACTTC

j_call: TRBJ2-5
v_call: TRBV7-6
d_call: NA
clone_size: few
cdr3_aa: CASSPAGVTQYF
cdr3_nt: TGTGCCAGCAGCCCCGCAGGGGTGACCCAGTACTTC

j_call: TRBJ1-4
v_call: TRBV2
d_call: NA
clone_size: few
cdr3_aa: CASSEVTYNEKLFF
cdr3_nt: TGTGCCAGCAGTGAGGTCACCTATAATGAAAAACTGTTTTTT

j_call: TRBJ1-2
v_call: TRBV20-1
d_call: NA
clone_size: few
cdr3_aa: CSARDPTLGGAYGYTF
cdr3_nt: TGCAGTGCTAGAGATCCTACCCTCGGGGGGGCCTATGGCTACACCTTC

j_call: TRBJ2-2
v_call: TRBV19
d_call: NA
clone_size: few
cdr3_aa: CASSWDKNTGELFF
cdr3_nt: TGTGCCAGTAGTTGGGACAAAAACACCGGGGAGCTGTTTTTT

j_call: TRBJ2-3
v_call: TRBV27
d_call: TRBD1
clone_size: many
cdr3_aa: CASSSPGGSTDTQYF
cdr3_nt: TGTGCCAGCAGTTCTCCAGGGGGAAGCACAGATACGCAGTATTTT

j_call: TRBJ2-1
v_call: TRBV9
d_call: NA
clone_size: few
cdr3_aa: CASSPSGGLMSNEQFF
cdr3_nt: TGTGCCAGCAGCCCCAGTGGGGGGCTTATGAGCAATGAGCAGTTCTTC

j_call: TRBJ2-7
v_call: TRBV6-5
d_call: NA
clone_size: NA
cdr3_aa: CASSSPGTSYEQYF
cdr3_nt: TGTGCCAGCAGTTCTCCGGGGACCTCCTACGAGCAGTACTTC

j_call: TRBJ2-3
v_call: TRBV7-2
d_call: TRBD1
clone_size: many
cdr3_aa: CASSFPGQGPDTQYF
cdr3_nt: TGTGCCAGCAGCTTCCCGGGACAGGGGCCAGATACGCAGTATTTT

j_call: TRBJ1-3
v_call: TRBV12-3/TRBV12-4
d_call: NA
clone_size: few
cdr3_aa: CASEVRSRSGNTIYF
cdr3_nt: TGTGCCAGCGAAGTTAGGTCCCGCTCTGGAAACACCATATATTTT

j_call: TRBJ2-3
v_call: TRBV15
d_call: NA
clone_size: many
cdr3_aa: CATSSGDSTDTQYF
cdr3_nt: TGTGCCACCAGCAGCGGGGACAGCACAGATACGCAGTATTTT

j_call: TRBJ2-3
v_call: TRBV9
d_call: NA
clone_size: NA
cdr3_aa: CASSVAMISTDTQYF
cdr3_nt: TGTGCCAGCAGCGTAGCCATGATTAGCACAGATACGCAGTATTTT

j_call: TRBJ1-1
v_call: TRBV7-9
d_call: NA
clone_size: few
cdr3_aa: CASRQGAGNTEAFF
cdr3_nt: TGTGCCAGCAGGCAGGGAGCCGGGAACACTGAAGCTTTCTTT

j_call: TRBJ2-5
v_call: TRBV3-1
d_call: TRBD2
clone_size: NA
cdr3_aa: CASSTSGGQETQYF
cdr3_nt: TGTGCCAGCAGCACTAGCGGGGGGCAAGAGACCCAGTACTTC

j_call: TRBJ2-2
v_call: TRBV4-1
d_call: TRBD1
clone_size: NA
cdr3_aa: CASSQPGQGRTGELFF
cdr3_nt: TGCGCCAGCAGCCAACCGGGACAGGGGCGGACCGGGGAGCTGTTTTTT

j_call: TRBJ1-5
v_call: TRBV12-3/TRBV12-4
d_call: NA
clone_size: NA
cdr3_aa: CASSLIPEPQHF
cdr3_nt: TGTGCCAGCAGTTTAATCCCAGAGCCCCAGCATTTT

j_call: TRBJ1-2
v_call: TRBV2
d_call: NA
clone_size: once
cdr3_aa: CASSDAAAYGYTF
cdr3_nt: TGTGCCAGCAGTGATGCGGCAGCCTATGGCTACACCTTC

j_call: TRBJ1-5
v_call: TRBV6-1
d_call: TRBD1
clone_size: few
cdr3_aa: CASSSGQVNYQPQHF
cdr3_nt: TGTGCCAGCAGCTCAGGACAGGTGAACTATCAGCCCCAGCATTTT

j_call: TRBJ2-5
v_call: TRBV7-2
d_call: NA
clone_size: many
cdr3_aa: CASSSSNQETQYF
cdr3_nt: TGTGCCAGCAGCTCCTCTAACCAAGAGACCCAGTACTTC

j_call: TRBJ1-2
v_call: TRBV12-3/TRBV12-4
d_call: NA
clone_size: NA
cdr3_aa: CASSFSVGYTF
cdr3_nt: TGTGCCAGCAGTTTTAGCGTTGGCTACACCTTC

j_call: TRBJ2-7
v_call: TRBV29-1
d_call: TRBD1
clone_size: NA
cdr3_aa: CSAGGQAYEQYF
cdr3_nt: TGCAGCGCCGGTGGACAGGCCTACGAGCAGTACTTC

j_call: TRBJ2-1
v_call: TRBV12-3/TRBV12-4
d_call: TRBD2
clone_size: few
cdr3_aa: CASSHGTSGVLGEQFF
cdr3_nt: TGTGCCAGCAGCCACGGGACTAGCGGGGTATTGGGTGAGCAGTTCTTC

j_call: TRBJ2-3
v_call: TRBV29-1
d_call: NA
clone_size: few
cdr3_aa: CSGSVTRTDTQYF
cdr3_nt: TGCAGCGGGAGCGTTACCCGCACAGATACGCAGTATTTT

j_call: TRBJ2-2
v_call: TRBV7-6
d_call: NA
clone_size: few
cdr3_aa: CASSPGWQGVTGELFF
cdr3_nt: TGTGCCAGCAGCCCCGGATGGCAGGGAGTCACCGGGGAGCTGTTTTTT

j_call: TRBJ2-6
v_call: TRBV19
d_call: TRBD1
clone_size: NA
cdr3_aa: CASSRQGAGGANVLTF
cdr3_nt: TGTGCCAGTAGTCGTCAGGGGGCCGGTGGGGCCAACGTCCTGACTTTC

j_call: TRBJ2-1
v_call: TRBV18
d_call: NA
clone_size: few
cdr3_aa: CASSPSSGYNEQFF
cdr3_nt: TGTGCCAGCTCACCTTCGTCAGGGTACAATGAGCAGTTCTTC

j_call: TRBJ1-5
v_call: TRBV18
d_call: NA
clone_size: NA
cdr3_aa: CASSPTGGNQPQHF
cdr3_nt: TGTGCCAGCTCACCAACTGGAGGGAATCAGCCCCAGCATTTT